Sequencing of this TCR beta chain was carried out in a study of post-analysis software for immune sequencing data. Study-level background: Relapsing-remitting, secondary progressive and progressive-relapsing forms of multiple sclerosis all featured among disease courses.

The CDR3 has 17 amino acids. Deletions cut 1 base from V and 0 bases from J, with 19 bases between. The germline V gene has CDR1 DFQATT and CDR2 SNEGSKA (reference sequence). Findings of the study overall: Batch-mates among the samples co-clustered strongly by F measure. There were five TRBV segments more frequent in patients than controls, and TRBV5-6, TRBV5-1 and TRBV20-1 were among them. Versus controls, multiple sclerosis patients showed significantly lower diversity (normalized Chao1).

TCR beta cDNA libraries included unique molecular identifiers. Roughly 450,000 cDNA molecules came from around 0.96 to 9.9 million T cells. TCRdb fed the PCR reads into MiXCR, producing one record per CDR3 protein. Of 750,000 to 950,000 distinct CDR3 sequences detected, 53% appear once; the ten largest clones hold approximately 4.5%. On this clonotype itself: The antigen is undetermined.

This clonotype was sampled from a girl under 18 with multiple sclerosis. The chain employs TRBV20-1 and TRBJ2-7, with a possible D match to TRBD1 (7 bases). The sample was blood. The CDR3 spells CSARGTSSGGLSYEQYF. In DNA form, the CDR3 reads TGCAGTGCTAGAGGTACGTCGTCAGGGGGACTCTCCTACGAGCAGTACTTC.